These 5 T cell receptor beta chains share one sample of origin, sequenced in a study of blood T cells in healthy people across ages. For the second PCR, which ran for 7 to 11 cycles, a sample-barcoded 5' primer and a J-beta primer mix were used. One entry per CDR3 protein, called by TCRdb with MiXCR from the 5' RACE reads. The sample holds some 690,000 distinct CDR3 sequences, 22% seen once. Specimen: blood. The receptors derive from a man in his 70s in good health.

A word on this clonotype: This clone may be a read error of a much larger clone one base away. The DNA of the CDR3 is TGTGCCAGCAGCCCATCCGGGACAGGGAACTACAAGCAGTACTTC. Residues: CASSPSGTGNYKQYF. The chain links TRBV7-2 to TRBJ2-7; 9 bases agree with TRBD1. The CDR3 length is 15 residues. The germline gives CDR1 SGHTA, CDR2 FQGNSA.

This clonotype came up many times. The rearrangement uses TRBV20-1 and TRBJ2-2, with TRBD2 identical over 9 bases. Germline-derived CDR1 and CDR2 are DFQATT and SNEGSKA (reference sequence). The V and J ends lost 0 bases and 2 bases, in that order; junction bases with no gene match: 4. The CDR3 covers 16 residues. CDR3 sequence reads: CSARDLLAGNTGELFF. The CDR3 coding sequence is TGCAGTGCTAGAGATTTGCTAGCGGGAAACACCGGGGAGCTGTTTTTT.

The chain is built from TRBV4-1 and TRBJ2-3; weak D call: TRBD2 (6 bases). The CDR3 extends over 15 amino acids. V lost 5 bases and J lost 2, with 14 bases in between. Germline-derived CDR1 and CDR2 are MGHRA and YSYEKL. DNA for the CDR3: TGCGCCAGCAGCATTGGGGGGAAACCCACAGATACGCAGTATTTT. This codes for CASSIGGKPTDTQYF.

In its sample, this clonotype was seen a few times. Relative to the germline gene, one junction end is altered; a read error may explain this. The V and J genes are TRBV3-1 and TRBJ2-5; TRBD1 agrees at 11 bases. Judging by the DNA end, TRBJ2-7 fits better; the J call may be wrong. The CDR3 is made up of 15 amino acids. Germline CDR1 LGHDT, CDR2 YNNKEL (reference sequence). CDR3 coding DNA: TGTGCCTGCAGCCACCCGGGACAGGGGGCCTACGAGCAGTACTTC. This gives the protein CACSHPGQGAYEQYF.

There are many counts of this clonotype. Here the CDR3 DNA reads TGCAGTGCTAGAGTTGGGGCCGGGGAGCTGTTTTTT. As protein: CSARVGAGELFF. This chain links TRBV20-1 with TRBJ2-2; D is unresolved. The CDR3 sequence is 12 residues long. Germline CDR1 is DFQATT and CDR2 is SNEGSKA (reference sequence). Trimming removed 1 base at V and 6 bases at J, with 6 bases between.